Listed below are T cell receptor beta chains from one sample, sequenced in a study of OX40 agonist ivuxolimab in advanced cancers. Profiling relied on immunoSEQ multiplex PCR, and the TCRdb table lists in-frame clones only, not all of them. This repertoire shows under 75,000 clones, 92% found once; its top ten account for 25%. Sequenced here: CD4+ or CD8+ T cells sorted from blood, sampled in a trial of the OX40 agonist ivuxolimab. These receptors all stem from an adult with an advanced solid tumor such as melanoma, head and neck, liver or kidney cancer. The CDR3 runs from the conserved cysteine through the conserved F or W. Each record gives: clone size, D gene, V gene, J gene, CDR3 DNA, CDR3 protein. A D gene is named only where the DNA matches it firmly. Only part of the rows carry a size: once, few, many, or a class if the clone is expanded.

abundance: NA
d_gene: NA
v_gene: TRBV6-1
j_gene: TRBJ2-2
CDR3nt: TGTGCCAGCAGACAGACAGGAGCGAACACCGGGGAGCTGTTTTTT
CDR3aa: CASRQTGANTGELFF

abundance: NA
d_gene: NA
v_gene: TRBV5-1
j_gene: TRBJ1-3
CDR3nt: TGCGCCAGCAGCTTGGAAGGTAACACCATATATTTT
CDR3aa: CASSLEGNTIYF

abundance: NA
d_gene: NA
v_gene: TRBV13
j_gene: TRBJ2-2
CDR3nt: TGTGCCAGTGGACTATCCGGGGAGCTGTTTTTT
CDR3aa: CASGLSGELFF

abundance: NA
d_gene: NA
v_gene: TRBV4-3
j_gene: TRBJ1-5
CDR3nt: TGCGCCAGCAGTCAAGGATGGCGAGACGATCAGCCCCAGCATTTT
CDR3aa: CASSQGWRDDQPQHF

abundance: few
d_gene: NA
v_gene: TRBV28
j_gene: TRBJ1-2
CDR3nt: TGTGCCAGCAAACCCCAGGGGTCGCGCTATGGCTACACCTTC
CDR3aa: CASKPQGSRYGYTF

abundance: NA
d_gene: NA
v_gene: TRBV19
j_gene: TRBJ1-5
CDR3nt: TGTGCCAGTAGTATTATAGGGATTCAGCCCCAGCATTTT
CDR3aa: CASSIIGIQPQHF

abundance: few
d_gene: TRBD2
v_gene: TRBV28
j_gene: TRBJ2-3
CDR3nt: TGTGCCAGCAGACGGACTAGCGGGAGGGCAGATACGCAGTATTTT
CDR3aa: CASRRTSGRADTQYF

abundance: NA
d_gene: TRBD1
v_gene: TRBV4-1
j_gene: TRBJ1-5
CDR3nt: TGCGCCAGCAGTTACACCGGGACAGGGGCCGACTTCGTTCAGCCCCAGCATTTT
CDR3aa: CASSYTGTGADFVQPQHF

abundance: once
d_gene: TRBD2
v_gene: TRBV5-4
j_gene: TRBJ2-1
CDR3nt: TGTGCTAGCGGGGGCGCGAGCTCCTACAATGAGCAGTTCTTC
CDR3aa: CASGGASSYNEQFF

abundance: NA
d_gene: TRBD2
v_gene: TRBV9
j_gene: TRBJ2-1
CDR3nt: TGTGCCAGCAGCGCAGGACTAGCGGGATCCAATGAGCAGTTCTTC
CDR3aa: CASSAGLAGSNEQFF

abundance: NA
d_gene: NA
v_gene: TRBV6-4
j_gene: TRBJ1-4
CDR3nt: TGTGCCAGCATAGGAACAGGGAGAAATGAAAAACTGTTTTTT
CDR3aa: CASIGTGRNEKLFF

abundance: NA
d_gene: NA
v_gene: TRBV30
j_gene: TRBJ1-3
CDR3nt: TGTGCCTGGAGTGTTCCAATAAGGACTGGAAACACCATATATTTT
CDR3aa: CAWSVPIRTGNTIYF

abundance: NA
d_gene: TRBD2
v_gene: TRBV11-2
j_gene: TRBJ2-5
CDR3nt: TGTGCCAGCAGAGGAAGGACTAGCGGGAAGGAAGAGACCCAGTACTTC
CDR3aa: CASRGRTSGKEETQYF

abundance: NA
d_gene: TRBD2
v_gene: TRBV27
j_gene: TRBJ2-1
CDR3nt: TGTGCCAGCCACCTAGCGGGAGAACGGAATGAGCAGTTCTTC
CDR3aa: CASHLAGERNEQFF

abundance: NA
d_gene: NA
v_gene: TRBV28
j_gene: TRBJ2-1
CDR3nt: TGTGCCAGCAGGCCTCAGGGGAATGAGCAGTTCTTC
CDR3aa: CASRPQGNEQFF

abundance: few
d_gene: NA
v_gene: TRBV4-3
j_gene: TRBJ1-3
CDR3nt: TGCGCCAGCAGCCCTAGTGGCCGCGGCTCTGGAAACACCATATATTTT
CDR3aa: CASSPSGRGSGNTIYF

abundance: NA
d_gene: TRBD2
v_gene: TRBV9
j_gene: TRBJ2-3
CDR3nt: TGTGCCAGCAGCGCGACTAGCGGGGGTGGCACAGATACGCAGTATTTT
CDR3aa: CASSATSGGGTDTQYF

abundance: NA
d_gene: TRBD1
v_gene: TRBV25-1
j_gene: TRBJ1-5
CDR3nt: TGTGCCAGCAGTGGCCGCAGGACAGGACGACCCCAGCATTTT
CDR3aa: CASSGRRTGRPQHF

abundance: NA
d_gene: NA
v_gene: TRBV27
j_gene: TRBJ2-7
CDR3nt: TGTGCCAGCAGTTTCTCCGGGACGAGGGAGCAGTACTTC
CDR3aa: CASSFSGTREQYF

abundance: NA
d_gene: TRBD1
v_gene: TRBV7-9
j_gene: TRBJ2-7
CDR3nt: TGTGCCAGCAGCTTAGAACAGGGGGGATACGAGCAGTACTTC
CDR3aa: CASSLEQGGYEQYF

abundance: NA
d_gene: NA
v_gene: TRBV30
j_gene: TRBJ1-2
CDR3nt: TGTGCCTACGGACTCGGTAACTATGGCTACACCTTC
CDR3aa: CAYGLGNYGYTF

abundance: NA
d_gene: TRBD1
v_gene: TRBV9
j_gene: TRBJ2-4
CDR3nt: TGTGCCAGCAGCGGGGGACAGGGGAAAAACATTCAGTACTTC
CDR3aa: CASSGGQGKNIQYF

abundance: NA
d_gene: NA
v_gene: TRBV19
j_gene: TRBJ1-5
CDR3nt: TGTGCCAGTAGTATAGCAGGGGAAGGTCAGCCCCAGCATTTT
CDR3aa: CASSIAGEGQPQHF

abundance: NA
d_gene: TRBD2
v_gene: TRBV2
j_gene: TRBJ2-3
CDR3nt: TGTGCCAGCTCCTCAATAGGGACTAGCGCCGAAGATACGCAGTATTTT
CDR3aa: CASSSIGTSAEDTQYF

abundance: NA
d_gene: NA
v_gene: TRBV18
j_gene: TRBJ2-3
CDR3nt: TGTGCCAGCTCACCACTGGGCACAGATACGCAGTATTTT
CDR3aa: CASSPLGTDTQYF

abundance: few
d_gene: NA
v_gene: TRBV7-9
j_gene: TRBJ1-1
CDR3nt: TGTGCCAGCAGCTTAAATGGGGCTGAAGCTTTCTTT
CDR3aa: CASSLNGAEAFF

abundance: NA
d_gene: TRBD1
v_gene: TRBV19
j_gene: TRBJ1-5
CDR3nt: TGTGCCAGTAGTATAGGACAGGGCCCCAATCAGCCCCAGCATTTT
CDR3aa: CASSIGQGPNQPQHF

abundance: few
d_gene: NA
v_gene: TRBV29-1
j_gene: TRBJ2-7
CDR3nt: TGCAGCGTGGGTACTAGCAGCATCTACGAGCAGTACTTC
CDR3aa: CSVGTSSIYEQYF

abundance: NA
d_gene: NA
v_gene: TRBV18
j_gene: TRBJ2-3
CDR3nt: TGTGCCAGCTCACTGACACTCAGAACGGGAGCGGTCACAGATACGCAGTATTTT
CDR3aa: CASSLTLRTGAVTDTQYF

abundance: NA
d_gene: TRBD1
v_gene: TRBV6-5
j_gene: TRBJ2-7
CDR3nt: TGTGCCAGCAGTTACTTGACAGGGGGCGCGTCGGGGCAGTACTTC
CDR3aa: CASSYLTGGASGQYF

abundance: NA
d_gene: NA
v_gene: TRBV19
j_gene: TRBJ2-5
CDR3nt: TGTGCCAGTAGTTGGAGATCCTCCCAAGAGACCCAGTACTTC
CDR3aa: CASSWRSSQETQYF

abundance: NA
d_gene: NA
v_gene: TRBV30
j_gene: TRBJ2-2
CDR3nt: TGTGCCTGGATTCCCCTGGCCGGGGAGCTGTTTTTT
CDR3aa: CAWIPLAGELFF

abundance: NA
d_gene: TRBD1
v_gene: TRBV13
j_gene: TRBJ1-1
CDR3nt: TGTGCCAGCAGTTCTGGACAGGGTATTCCTGAAGCTTTCTTT
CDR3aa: CASSSGQGIPEAFF

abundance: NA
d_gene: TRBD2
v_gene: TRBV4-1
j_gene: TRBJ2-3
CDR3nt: TGCGCCAGCAGCCAAGCTAGCGGCTACACAGATACGCAGTATTTT
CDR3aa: CASSQASGYTDTQYF

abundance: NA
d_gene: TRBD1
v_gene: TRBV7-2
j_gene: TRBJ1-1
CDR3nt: TGTGCCAGCAAACAGGGGAGGAACACTGAAGCTTTCTTT
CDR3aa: CASKQGRNTEAFF

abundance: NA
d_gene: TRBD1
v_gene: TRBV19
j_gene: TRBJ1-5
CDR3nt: TGTGCCAGTACCACCGGGACAGCCAGAGACAAGCATTTT
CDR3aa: CASTTGTARDKHF

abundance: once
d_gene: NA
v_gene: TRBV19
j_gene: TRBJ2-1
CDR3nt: TGTGCCAGTAGCCCCGACAACTACAATGAGCAGTTCTTC
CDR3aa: CASSPDNYNEQFF

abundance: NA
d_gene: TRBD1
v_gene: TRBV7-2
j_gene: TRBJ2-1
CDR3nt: TGTGCCAGCAGCTTAGGGACAGGGGTGTACAATGAGCAGTTCTTC
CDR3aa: CASSLGTGVYNEQFF

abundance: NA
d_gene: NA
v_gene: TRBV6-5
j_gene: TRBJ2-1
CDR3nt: TGTGCCAGCAGGGCAGCGTTGTACAATGAGCAGTTCTTC
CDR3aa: CASRAALYNEQFF

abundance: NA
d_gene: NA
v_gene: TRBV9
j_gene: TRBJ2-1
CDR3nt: TGTGCCAGCAGCGTAGCAGGGGGGTGGGGCAATGAGCAGTTCTTC
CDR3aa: CASSVAGGWGNEQFF

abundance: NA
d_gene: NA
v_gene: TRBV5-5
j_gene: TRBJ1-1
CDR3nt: TGTGCCAGCAGCTACTATTTGACAGATTACACTGAAGCTTTCTTT
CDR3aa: CASSYYLTDYTEAFF

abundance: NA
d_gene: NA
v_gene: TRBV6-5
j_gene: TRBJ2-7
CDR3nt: TGTGCCAGTTGCCTCCTCGGCACCTACGAGCAGTACTTC
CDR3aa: CASCLLGTYEQYF

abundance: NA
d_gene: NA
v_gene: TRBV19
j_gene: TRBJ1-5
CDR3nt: TGTGCCAGTCATCAAGGTTACAATCAGCCCCAGCATTTT
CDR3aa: CASHQGYNQPQHF

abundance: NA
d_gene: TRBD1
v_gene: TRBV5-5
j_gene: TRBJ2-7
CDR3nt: TGTGCCAGCAGTCAAGGACAGGGGCCCTCCTACGAGCAGTACTTC
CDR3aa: CASSQGQGPSYEQYF

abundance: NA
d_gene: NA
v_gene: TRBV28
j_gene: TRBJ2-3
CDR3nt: TGTGCCAGCAGTTTATCGGTAGGGATCACAGATACGCAGTATTTT
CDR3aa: CASSLSVGITDTQYF

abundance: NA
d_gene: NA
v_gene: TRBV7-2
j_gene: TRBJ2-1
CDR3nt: TGTGCCAGCAGCTTAAGTATACAGGACTACTTCTACAATGAGCAGTTCTTC
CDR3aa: CASSLSIQDYFYNEQFF